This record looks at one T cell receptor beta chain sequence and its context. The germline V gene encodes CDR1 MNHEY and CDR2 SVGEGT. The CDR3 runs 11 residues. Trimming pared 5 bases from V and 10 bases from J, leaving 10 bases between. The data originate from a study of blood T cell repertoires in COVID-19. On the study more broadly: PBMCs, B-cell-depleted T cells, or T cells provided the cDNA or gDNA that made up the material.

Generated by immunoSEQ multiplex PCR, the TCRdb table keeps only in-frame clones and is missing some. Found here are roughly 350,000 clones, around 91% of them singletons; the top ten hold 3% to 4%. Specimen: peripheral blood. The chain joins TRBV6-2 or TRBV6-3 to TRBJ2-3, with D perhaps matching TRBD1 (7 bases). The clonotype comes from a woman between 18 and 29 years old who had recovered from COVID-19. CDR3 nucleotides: TGTGCCAGCAGTGGAGGGACAGCGCAGTATTTT. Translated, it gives CASSGGTAQYF.